The next 14 T cell receptor beta chains were all read from a single sample in a study of CD8 T cells in Susac syndrome. Random hexamers primed reverse transcription of roughly 0.45 to 1 ug RNA. TCRdb analysed the immunoSEQ multiplex PCR reads with MiXCR anew, one entry per CDR3 protein. Of approximately 200,000 distinct CDR3 sequences listed, around 93% are singletons. The sequenced sample consisted of CD4+ T cells from PBMCs. These receptors were obtained from a human donor with multiple sclerosis.

Only one count was recorded for this clonotype. The J gene is TRBJ2-7, the V gene TRBV20-1, with 7 bases fitting TRBD1. From germline, CDR1 is DFQATT and CDR2 SNEGSKA (reference sequence). The CDR3 contains 14 residues. V was pared by 1 base and J by 4 bases, with 7 bases of the junction left unmatched. The DNA of the CDR3 is TGCAGTGCTAGAGCCTACCCCAGGGGGTACGAGCAGTACTTC. Amino acids: CSARAYPRGYEQYF.

The CDR3 region has the DNA TGTGCCAGCAGCCCGACTAGCGGGGGGGCGGAGACCCAGTACTTC. Encoded protein: CASSPTSGGAETQYF. This chain connects TRBV7-2 to TRBJ2-5, with 14 bases matching TRBD2. The CDR3 covers 15 residues. Looked up from germline, CDR1 is SGHTA and CDR2 is FQGNSA. V shed 5 bases, J shed 5 bases, and the junction held 4 bases outside the gene matches.

The chain couples TRBV30 to TRBJ2-2, with 8 positions matching TRBD1. V lost 0 bases, J lost 4 bases, and 10 bases stayed unmatched. The germline CDR1 and CDR2 sequences are GTSNPN and SVGIG (reference sequence). The CDR3 is made up of 17 amino acids. The CDR3 is CAWSVVVRGRLTGELFF. The DNA of the CDR3 is TGTGCCTGGAGTGTAGTCGTCAGGGGGCGCCTCACCGGGGAGCTGTTTTTT.

The chain carries TRBV23-1 and TRBJ1-2, with TRBD1 identical over 7 bases. TRBV23-1 is sorted into the ORF group, with uncertain function. J was trimmed by 10 bases and V by 3 bases; bases with no gene match: 8. This CDR3 spans 13 amino acids. The CDR3 reads CASSHHNRGNYTF. DNA of the CDR3: TGCGCCAGCAGTCATCATAACAGGGGAAACTACACCTTC.

The rearrangement links TRBV20-1 to TRBJ2-7, with D unresolved. Germline V gene data show CDR1 as DFQATT and CDR2 as SNEGSKA (reference sequence). This CDR3 has 13 residues. The V gene lost 6 bases and the J gene lost 5 bases, with 17 bases spanning the gap. The CDR3 region is CSALSGRVHEQYV. The CDR3 nucleotides read TGCAGTGCCTTGAGTGGCCGGGTCCACGAGCAGTACGTC.

The chain employs TRBV20-1 and TRBJ2-5; 7 positions match TRBD1. This CDR3 has 13 amino acids. The germline gives CDR1 DFQATT, CDR2 SNEGSKA (reference sequence). The ends lost 5 bases at V and 2 bases at J; junction bases unmatched: 5. The CDR3 nucleotides read TGCAGTGCTCAACGGACAGGACAAGAGACCCAGTACTTC. Translation gives CSAQRTGQETQYF.

This clonotype was found once. This chain uses TRBV5-4 with TRBJ1-2; D is ambiguous. V lost 0 bases and J lost 0, with 9 bases in between. Germline V gene sequence: CDR1 SGHNT, CDR2 YYREEE (reference sequence). The CDR3 is 15 residues long. The CDR3 nucleotides read TGTGCCAGCAGCTTGGAGGCAGGAGCTAACTATGGCTACACCTTC. Translation gives CASSLEAGANYGYTF.

V is TRBV20-1 and J is TRBJ2-1; D could derive from TRBD1 or TRBD2 (5 bases each). Per germline, CDR1 DFQATT and CDR2 SNEGSKA (reference sequence). This CDR3 contains 18 residues. V was shortened by 1 base and J by 1 base, with 20 bases between the two germline ends. The CDR3 DNA reads as TGCAGTGCTAGAGCGGCAGGGAGTCAGTTCTTTTCCTACAATGAGCAGTTCTTC. This codes for CSARAAGSQFFSYNEQFF.

The chain carries TRBV11-2 and TRBJ2-1; TRBD2 aligns across 8 bases. Trimming took 10 bases from V and 4 from J; bases not matched to a gene: 6. This CDR3 is built from 13 residues. Germline loops: CDR1 SGHAT, CDR2 FQNNGV. CDR3 bases: TGTGCCACGATGGGGACTAGTTACAATGAGCAGTTCTTC. This translates into CATMGTSYNEQFF.

This chain joins TRBV15 and TRBJ2-1; D possibly matches TRBD1 or TRBD2 (6 bases each). With 3 bases removed from V and 9 bases from J, the gap between germline ends came to 9 bases. The germline CDR1 and CDR2 sequences are LNHNV and YYDKDF (reference sequence). The CDR3 contains 12 residues. The CDR3: CATSREGGEQFF. CDR3 coding DNA: TGTGCCACCAGCAGGGAGGGGGGTGAGCAGTTCTTC.

The rearrangement uses TRBV3-1 and TRBJ1-4; perhaps TRBD1 as D (6 bases). The ends were cut back, 4 bases at V and 8 bases at J, with 11 bases in the middle. Germline lookup yields CDR1 LGHDT and CDR2 YNNKEL (reference sequence). The CDR3 has 13 amino acids. This CDR3 is CASSPLGTEKLFF. Here the CDR3 DNA reads TGTGCCAGCAGCCCACTTGGGACAGAAAAACTGTTTTTT.

The chain is built from TRBV29-1 and TRBJ2-2; 8 bases are a match to TRBD2. The CDR3 contains 16 residues. V shed 6 bases, J shed 2 bases, and the junction held 11 bases outside the gene matches. The germline V gene encodes CDR1 SQVTM and CDR2 ANQGSEA. The CDR3 nucleotides are TGCAGCGTGAAGACACTAGCGGAGGAAAACACCGGGGAGCTGTTTTTT. Residues: CSVKTLAEENTGELFF.

The J gene is TRBJ1-2, the V gene TRBV29-1, with TRBD1 matching over 9 bases. The CDR3 has 14 amino acids. The germline CDR1 and CDR2 sequences are SQVTM and ANQGSEA. V lost 1 base to trimming and J lost 7 bases; unmatched junction nucleotides: 7. The CDR3 region is CSVEVAGQGGGYTF. The CDR3 bases are TGCAGCGTTGAAGTTGCGGGACAGGGAGGTGGCTACACCTTC.

J is TRBJ2-7 and V is TRBV19, with a tentative D call TRBD1 (6 bases). Deletions cut 8 bases from V and 6 bases from J, with 17 bases between. This CDR3 contains 13 residues. CDR1 and CDR2 (germline): LNHDA, SQIVND (reference sequence). DNA of the CDR3: TGTGCCAGTGAAGACATGGACAGCGGCGAGCAGTACGTC. Protein: CASEDMDSGEQYV.